Sequencing of this TCR beta chain was carried out in a study of technical replicates of blood from a handful of donors. Germline assignment: CDR1 SGHRS and CDR2 YFSETQ. This CDR3 region has 14 residues. The V and J ends lost 0 bases and 1 base respectively, with 6 bases between them. Repertoires were generated with immunoSEQ multiplex PCR, while TCRdb's copy carries only in-frame clones and drops some. The data hold more than 55,000 clones, with roughly 90% observed a single time. The genes are TRBV5-1 and TRBJ2-3; D is undetermined. The receptor was derived from a human donor in good health. Some clones in this sample may be carry-over from other donors' samples. Sequencing was carried out using PBMCs. The CDR3 region is CASSLGLGTDTQYF. The CDR3 DNA follows: TGCGCCAGCAGCTTGGGTTTAGGCACAGATACGCAGTATTTT. Complete variable domain (other parts from reference TRBV5-1 and TRBJ2-3): KAGVTQTPRYLIKTRGQQVTLSCSPISGHRSVSWYQQTPGQGLQFLFEYFSETQRNKGNFPGRFSGRQFSNSRSEMNVSTLELGDSALYLCASSLGLGTDTQYFGPGTRLTVL.